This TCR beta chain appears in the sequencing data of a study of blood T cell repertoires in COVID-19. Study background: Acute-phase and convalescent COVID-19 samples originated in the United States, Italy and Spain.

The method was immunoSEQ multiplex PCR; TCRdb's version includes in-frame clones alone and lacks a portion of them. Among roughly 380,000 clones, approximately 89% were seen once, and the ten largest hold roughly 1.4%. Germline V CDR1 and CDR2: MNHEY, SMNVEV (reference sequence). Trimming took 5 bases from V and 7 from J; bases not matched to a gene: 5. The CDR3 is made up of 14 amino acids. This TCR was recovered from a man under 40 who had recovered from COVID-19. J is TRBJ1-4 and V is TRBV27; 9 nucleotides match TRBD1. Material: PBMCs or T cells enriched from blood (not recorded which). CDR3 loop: CASSPRQGGEKLFF. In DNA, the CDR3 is TGTGCCAGCAGTCCGAGACAGGGGGGTGAAAAACTGTTTTTT.